The sequence of this T cell receptor beta chain was determined in a study of T cells in Graves' hyperthyroidism and ophthalmopathy. Study conclusions and caveats: Most clonotypes that expanded in the thyroid above 0.001 also showed up in blood. Stable hyperthyroidism was separated from ophthalmopathy by a model based on 13 V-J features.

This CDR3 spans 15 amino acids. Germline values: CDR1 MNHNS, CDR2 SASEGT. The V and J ends lost 2 bases and 0 bases, in that order; junction bases with no gene match: 2. Researchers amplified the TCR beta CDR3 regions from RNA transcripts. Using the HTBI primer set, a first-round RT-PCR was run on the TCR CDR3. TCRdb re-called the multiplex PCR reads with MiXCR, one entry per CDR3 protein. The table records about 290,000 distinct CDR3 sequences, approximately 15% of them present only once. Using more than 7.5 ml of fresh peripheral blood, PBMCs were prepared. As to this clonotype: The antigen is not known.

This clonotype was obtained from a man aged 25 to 40 with Graves' hyperthyroidism. This chain links TRBV6-1 with TRBJ2-7, with TRBD1 matching over 9 bases. Sequenced sample: blood. The CDR3 bases are TGTGCCAGCAGTGAATGGACAGGGGACTCCTACGAGCAGTACTTC. It encodes CASSEWTGDSYEQYF.